This entry features one TCR beta chain sequence. TCRdb reprocessed the RT-PCR reads via MiXCR and lists one record per CDR3 protein. The sample consists of about 530,000 distinct CDR3 sequences, roughly 12% of them appearing once. The data stem from a study of response to subunit inactivated influenza vaccine. The CDR3 consists of 16 residues. V gave up 0 bases and J gave up 2 bases, with 12 bases separating them. The germline V gene has CDR1 SGDLS and CDR2 YYNGEE. The source is a man aged 45-60 years who received an inactivated influenza vaccine. The V gene is TRBV9, the J gene TRBJ2-1; maybe TRBD1 (6 bases). The sequencing used PBMCs from blood, collected on the day of vaccination. CDR3 loop: CASSVEGGAAYNEQFF. Written as DNA, the CDR3 is TGTGCCAGCAGCGTAGAAGGGGGAGCGGCCTACAATGAGCAGTTCTTC.